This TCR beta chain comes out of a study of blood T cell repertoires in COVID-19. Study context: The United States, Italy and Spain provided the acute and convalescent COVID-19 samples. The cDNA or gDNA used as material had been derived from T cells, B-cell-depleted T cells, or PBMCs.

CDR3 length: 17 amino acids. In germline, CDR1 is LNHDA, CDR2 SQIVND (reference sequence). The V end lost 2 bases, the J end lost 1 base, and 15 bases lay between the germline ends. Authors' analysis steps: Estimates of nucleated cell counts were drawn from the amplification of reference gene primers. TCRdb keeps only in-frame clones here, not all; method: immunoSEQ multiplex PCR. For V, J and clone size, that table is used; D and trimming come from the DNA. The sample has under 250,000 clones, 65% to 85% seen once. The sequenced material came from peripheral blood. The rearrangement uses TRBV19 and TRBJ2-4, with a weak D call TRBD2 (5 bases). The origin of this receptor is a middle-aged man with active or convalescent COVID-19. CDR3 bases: TGTGCCAGTAGTATATCGTCCGGGATGTCGGCCAAAAACATTCAGTACTTC. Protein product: CASSISSGMSAKNIQYF.